This T cell receptor (beta chain) derives from a study of OX40 agonist ivuxolimab in advanced cancers. Study in general: People in dose escalation had one of these cancers: hepatocellular carcinoma, melanoma, renal cell or head and neck cancer.

Of note for this clone: Its antigen is undetermined.

Generated by immunoSEQ multiplex PCR, the TCRdb table keeps only in-frame clones and is missing some. The sample consists of 46,000 or so clones, 89% of them appearing once. CDR1 is MNHEY and CDR2 is SVGAGI in the germline V gene. V was pared by 6 bases and J by 8 bases, with 19 bases between. This CDR3 has 15 residues. Study outcomes and limitations: Clonal expansion by week 6 occurred in CD4+ and CD8+ blood T cells (at 0.1 to 3.0 mg/kg).

V and J are TRBV6-5 and TRBJ1-4; weak D call: TRBD1 (5 bases). This clonotype was sampled from an adult with an advanced solid tumor such as melanoma, head and neck, liver or kidney cancer. The sequencing used CD4+ or CD8+ T cells sorted from blood, collected in a trial of the OX40 agonist ivuxolimab. The CDR3 spells CASRLWRGEREKLFF. CDR3 nucleotides: TGTGCCAGCAGACTATGGAGGGGAGAGCGGGAAAAACTGTTTTTT.